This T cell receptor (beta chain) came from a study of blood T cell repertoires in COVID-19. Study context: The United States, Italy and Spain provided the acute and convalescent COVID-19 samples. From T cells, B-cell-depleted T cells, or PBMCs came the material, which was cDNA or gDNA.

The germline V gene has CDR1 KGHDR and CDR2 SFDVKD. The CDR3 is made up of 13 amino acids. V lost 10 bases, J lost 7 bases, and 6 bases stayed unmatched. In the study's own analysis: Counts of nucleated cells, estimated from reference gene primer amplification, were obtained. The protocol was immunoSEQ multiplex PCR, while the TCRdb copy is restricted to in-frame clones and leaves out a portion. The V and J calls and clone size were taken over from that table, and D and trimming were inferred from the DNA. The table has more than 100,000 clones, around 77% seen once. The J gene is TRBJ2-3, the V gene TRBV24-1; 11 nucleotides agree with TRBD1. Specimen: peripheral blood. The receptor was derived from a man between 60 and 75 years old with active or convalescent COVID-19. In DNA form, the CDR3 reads TGTGCCACTGCCGGGACAGGGGGACATACGCAGTATTTT. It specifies CATAGTGGHTQYF.